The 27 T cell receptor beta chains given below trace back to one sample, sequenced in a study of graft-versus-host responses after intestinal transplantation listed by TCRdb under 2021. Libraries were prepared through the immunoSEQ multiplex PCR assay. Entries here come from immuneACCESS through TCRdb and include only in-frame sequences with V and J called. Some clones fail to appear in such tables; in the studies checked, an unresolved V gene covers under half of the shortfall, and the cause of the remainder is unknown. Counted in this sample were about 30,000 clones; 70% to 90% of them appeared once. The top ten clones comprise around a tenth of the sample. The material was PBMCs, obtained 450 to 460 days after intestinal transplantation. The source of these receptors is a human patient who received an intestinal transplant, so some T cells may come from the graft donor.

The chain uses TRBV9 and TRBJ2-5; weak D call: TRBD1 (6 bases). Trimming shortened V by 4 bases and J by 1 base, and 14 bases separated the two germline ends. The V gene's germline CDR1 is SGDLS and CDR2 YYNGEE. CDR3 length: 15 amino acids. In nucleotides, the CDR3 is TGTGCCAGCAGCCGTTCTCAGGGGTTCCAAGAGACCCAGTACTTC. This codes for CASSRSQGFQETQYF.

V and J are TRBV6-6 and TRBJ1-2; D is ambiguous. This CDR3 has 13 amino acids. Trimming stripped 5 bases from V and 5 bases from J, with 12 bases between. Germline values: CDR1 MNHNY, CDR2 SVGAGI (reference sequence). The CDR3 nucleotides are TGTGCCAGCAGTCTCCAGGAGAATTATGGCTACACCTTC. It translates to CASSLQENYGYTF.

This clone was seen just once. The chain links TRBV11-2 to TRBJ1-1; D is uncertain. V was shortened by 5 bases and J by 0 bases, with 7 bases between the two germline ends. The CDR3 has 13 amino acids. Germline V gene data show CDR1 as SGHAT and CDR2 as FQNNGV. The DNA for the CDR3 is TGTGCCAGCAGCCCTTACCTGAACACTGAAGCTTTCTTT. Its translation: CASSPYLNTEAFF.

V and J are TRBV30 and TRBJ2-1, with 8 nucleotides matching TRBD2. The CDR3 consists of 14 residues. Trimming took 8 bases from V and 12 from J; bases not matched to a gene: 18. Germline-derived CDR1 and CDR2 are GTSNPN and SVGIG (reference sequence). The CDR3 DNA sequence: TGTGCCGGAAAACTAGCGGTCAGGCTTGGGGGGCAGTTCTTC. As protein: CAGKLAVRLGGQFF. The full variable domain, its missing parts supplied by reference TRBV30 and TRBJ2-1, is SQTIHQWPATLVQPVGSPLSLECTVEGTSNPNLYWYRQAAGRGLQLLFYSVGIGQISSEVPQNLSASRPQDRQFILSSKKLLLSDSGFYLCAGKLAVRLGGQFFGPGTRLTVL.

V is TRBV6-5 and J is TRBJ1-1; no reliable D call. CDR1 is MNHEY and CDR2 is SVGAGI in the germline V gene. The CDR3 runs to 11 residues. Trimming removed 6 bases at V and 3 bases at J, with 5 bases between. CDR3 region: CASSLYTEAFF. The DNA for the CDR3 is TGTGCCAGCAGCCTCTACACTGAAGCTTTCTTT.

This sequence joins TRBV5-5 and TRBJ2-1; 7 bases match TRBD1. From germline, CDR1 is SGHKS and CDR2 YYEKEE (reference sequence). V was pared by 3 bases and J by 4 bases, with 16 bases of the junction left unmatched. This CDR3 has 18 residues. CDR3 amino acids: CASSSTSLRDRIYNEQFF. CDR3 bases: TGTGCCAGCAGCTCAACCTCTTTACGGGACAGAATTTACAATGAGCAGTTCTTC.

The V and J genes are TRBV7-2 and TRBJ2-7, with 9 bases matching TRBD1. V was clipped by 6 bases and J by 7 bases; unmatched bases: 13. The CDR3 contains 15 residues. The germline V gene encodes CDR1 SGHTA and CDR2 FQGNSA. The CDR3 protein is CASRSPGQGTFEQYF. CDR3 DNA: TGTGCCAGCAGGTCCCCGGGACAGGGAACGTTTGAGCAGTACTTC.

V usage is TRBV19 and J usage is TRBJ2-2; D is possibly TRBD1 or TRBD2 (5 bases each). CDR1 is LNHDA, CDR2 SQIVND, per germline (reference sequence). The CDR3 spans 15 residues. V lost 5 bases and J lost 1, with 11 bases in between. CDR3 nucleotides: TGTGCCAGTAGTCCCGGGGCATTGAACACCGGGGAGCTGTTTTTT. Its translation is CASSPGALNTGELFF.

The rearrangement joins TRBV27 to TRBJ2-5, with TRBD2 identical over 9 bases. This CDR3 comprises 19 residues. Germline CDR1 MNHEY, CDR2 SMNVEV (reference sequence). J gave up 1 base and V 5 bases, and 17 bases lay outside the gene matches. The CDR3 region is CASSPKFLARLAAQETQYF. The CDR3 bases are TGTGCCAGCAGTCCGAAATTTCTTGCCAGACTAGCGGCCCAAGAGACCCAGTACTTC.

CDR3 amino acids: CASSFQGENYGYTF. CDR3 DNA: TGCGCCAGCAGCTTCCAGGGGGAGAACTATGGCTACACCTTC. The chain combines TRBV5-1 with TRBJ1-2, with 7 bases matching TRBD1. V lost 2 bases and J lost 2; bases outside the gene matches: 3. CDR1 and CDR2 from the germline V gene are SGHRS and YFSETQ. The CDR3 extends over 14 amino acids.

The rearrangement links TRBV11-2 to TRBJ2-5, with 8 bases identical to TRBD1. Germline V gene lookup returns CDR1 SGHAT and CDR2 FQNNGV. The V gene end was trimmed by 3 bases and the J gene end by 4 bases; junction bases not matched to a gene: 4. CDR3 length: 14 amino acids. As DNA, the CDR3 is TGTGCCAGCAGCTTCTTCGGACAGGGAGAGACCCAGTACTTC. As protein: CASSFFGQGETQYF.

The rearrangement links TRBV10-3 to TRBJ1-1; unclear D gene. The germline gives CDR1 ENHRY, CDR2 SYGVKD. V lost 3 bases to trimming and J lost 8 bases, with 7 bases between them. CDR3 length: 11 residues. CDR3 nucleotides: TGTGCCATCAGTGAAAGTCGGGAAGCTTTCTTT. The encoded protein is CAISESREAFF.

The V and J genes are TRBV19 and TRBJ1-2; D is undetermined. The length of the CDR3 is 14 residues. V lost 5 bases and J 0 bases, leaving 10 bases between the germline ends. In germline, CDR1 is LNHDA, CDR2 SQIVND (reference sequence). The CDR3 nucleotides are TGTGCCAGTAGTCCGCAAGGACCTAACTATGGCTACACCTTC. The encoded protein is CASSPQGPNYGYTF. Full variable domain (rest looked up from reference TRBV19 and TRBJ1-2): DGGITQSPKYLFRKEGQNVTLSCEQNLNHDAMYWYRQDPGQGLRLIYYSQIVNDFQKGDIAEGYSVSREKKESFPLTVTSAQKNPTAFYLCASSPQGPNYGYTFGSGTRLTVV.

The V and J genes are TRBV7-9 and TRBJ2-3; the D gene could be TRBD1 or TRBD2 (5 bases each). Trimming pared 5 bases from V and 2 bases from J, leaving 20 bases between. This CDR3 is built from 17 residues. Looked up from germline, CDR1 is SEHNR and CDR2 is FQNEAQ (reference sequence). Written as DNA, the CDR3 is TGTGCCAGCAGCCCGTACCCGGGACGGGCGTCCACAGATACGCAGTATTTT. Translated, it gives CASSPYPGRASTDTQYF.

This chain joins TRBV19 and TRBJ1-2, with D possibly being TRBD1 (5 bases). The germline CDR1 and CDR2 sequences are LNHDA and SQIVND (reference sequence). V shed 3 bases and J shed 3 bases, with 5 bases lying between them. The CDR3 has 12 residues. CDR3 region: CASSMGDYGYTF. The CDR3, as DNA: TGTGCCAGTAGTATGGGGGACTATGGCTACACCTTC.

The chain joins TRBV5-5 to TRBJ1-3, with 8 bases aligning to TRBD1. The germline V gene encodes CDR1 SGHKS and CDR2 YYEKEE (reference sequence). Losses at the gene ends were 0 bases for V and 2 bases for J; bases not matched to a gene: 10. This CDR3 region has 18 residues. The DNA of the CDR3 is TGTGCCAGCAGCTTGGGACCCTTTCTGGACAGGGCTGGAAACACCATATATTTT. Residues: CASSLGPFLDRAGNTIYF.

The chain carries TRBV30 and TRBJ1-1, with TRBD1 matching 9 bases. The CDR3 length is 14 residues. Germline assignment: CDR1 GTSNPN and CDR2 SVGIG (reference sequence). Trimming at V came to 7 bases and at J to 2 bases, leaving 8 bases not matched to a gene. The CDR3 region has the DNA TGTGCCTCCACCTACAGGGGGCTTAACACTGAAGCTTTCTTT. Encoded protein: CASTYRGLNTEAFF.

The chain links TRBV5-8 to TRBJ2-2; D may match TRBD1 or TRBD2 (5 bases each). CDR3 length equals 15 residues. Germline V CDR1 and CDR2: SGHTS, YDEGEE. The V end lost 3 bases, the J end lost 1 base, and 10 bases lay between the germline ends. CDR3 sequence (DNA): TGTGCCAGCAGCTCGGGACGCGTGAACACCGGGGAGCTGTTTTTT. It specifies CASSSGRVNTGELFF. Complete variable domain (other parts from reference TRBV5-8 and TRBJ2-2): EAGVTQSPTHLIKTRGQQATLRCSPISGHTSVYWYQQALGLGLQFLLWYDEGEERNRGNFPPRFSGRQFPNYSSELNVNALELEDSALYLCASSSGRVNTGELFFGEGSRLTVL.

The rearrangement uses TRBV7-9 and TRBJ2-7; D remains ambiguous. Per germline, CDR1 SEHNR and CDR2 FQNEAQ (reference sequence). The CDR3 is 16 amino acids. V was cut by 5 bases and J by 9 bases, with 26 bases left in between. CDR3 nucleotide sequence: TGTGCCAGCAGCCCCCGGTTTGTGACACCTCTACGAGGGCAGTACTTC. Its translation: CASSPRFVTPLRGQYF.

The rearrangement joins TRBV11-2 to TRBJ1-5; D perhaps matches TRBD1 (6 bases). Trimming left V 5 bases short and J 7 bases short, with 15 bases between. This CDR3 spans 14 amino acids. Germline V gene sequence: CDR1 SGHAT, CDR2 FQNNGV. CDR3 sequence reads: CASSNTGMGQPQHF. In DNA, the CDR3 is TGTGCCAGCAGCAATACAGGGATGGGACAGCCCCAGCATTTT.

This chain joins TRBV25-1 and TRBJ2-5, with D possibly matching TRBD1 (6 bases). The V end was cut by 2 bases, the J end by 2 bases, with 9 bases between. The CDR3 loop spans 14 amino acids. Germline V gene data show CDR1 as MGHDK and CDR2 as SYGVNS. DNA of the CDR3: TGTGCCAGCAGTGAAGGGACAATACAAGAGACCCAGTACTTC. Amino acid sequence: CASSEGTIQETQYF.

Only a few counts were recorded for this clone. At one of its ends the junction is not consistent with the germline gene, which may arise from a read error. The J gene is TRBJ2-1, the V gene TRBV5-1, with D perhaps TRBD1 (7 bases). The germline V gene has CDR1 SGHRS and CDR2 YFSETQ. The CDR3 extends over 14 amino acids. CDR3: CASSLVAGGNEQFF. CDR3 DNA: TGTGCCAGCAGCTTGGTAGCAGGGGGGAATGAGCAGTTCTTC.

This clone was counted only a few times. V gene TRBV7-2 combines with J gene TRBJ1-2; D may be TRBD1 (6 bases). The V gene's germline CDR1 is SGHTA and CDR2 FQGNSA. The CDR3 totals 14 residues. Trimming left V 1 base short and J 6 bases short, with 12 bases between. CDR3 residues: CASSLVGGRDGYTF. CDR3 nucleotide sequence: TGTGCCAGCAGCTTAGTAGGGGGTAGGGATGGCTACACCTTC.

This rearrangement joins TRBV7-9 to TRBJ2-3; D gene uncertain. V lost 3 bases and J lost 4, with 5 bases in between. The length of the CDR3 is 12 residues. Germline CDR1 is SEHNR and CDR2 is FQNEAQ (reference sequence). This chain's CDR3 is CASSFPADTQYF. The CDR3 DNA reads TGTGCCAGCAGCTTTCCCGCAGATACGCAGTATTTT.

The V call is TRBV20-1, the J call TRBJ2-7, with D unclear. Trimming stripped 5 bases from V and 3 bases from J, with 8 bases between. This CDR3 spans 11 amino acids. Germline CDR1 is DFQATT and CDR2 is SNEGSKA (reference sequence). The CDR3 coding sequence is TGCAGTGCTGAAAAGGGCTACGAGCAGTACTTC. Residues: CSAEKGYEQYF.

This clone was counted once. CDR3 coding DNA: TGTGCCAGCAGCGTGCCGGGACAGGGGAACGAGCAGTACTTC. Protein: CASSVPGQGNEQYF. The chain has TRBV7-2 and TRBJ2-7, with 10 bases identical to TRBD1. The V gene's germline CDR1 is SGHTA and CDR2 FQGNSA. The CDR3 consists of 14 residues. The V segment lost 5 bases and the J segment 5 bases; nucleotides outside the gene matches: 6.

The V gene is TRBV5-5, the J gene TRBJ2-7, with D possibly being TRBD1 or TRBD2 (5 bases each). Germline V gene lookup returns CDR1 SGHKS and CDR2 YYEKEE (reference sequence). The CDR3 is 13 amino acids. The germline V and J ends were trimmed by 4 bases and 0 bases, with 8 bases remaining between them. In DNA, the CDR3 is TGTGCCAGCAGCGCCGGGACCTCCTACGAGCAGTACTTC. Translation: CASSAGTSYEQYF.